The 18 T cell receptor beta chains presented below share a single source sample, sequenced in a study of cytomegalovirus exposure and HLA in healthy donors. Assay used: immunoSEQ multiplex PCR; TCRdb lists only in-frame clones, some missing. In the table there are more than 250,000 clones, about 85% of which are singletons. The specimen sequenced was PBMCs. These receptors were obtained from a woman aged 25-40 years in good health and CMV-seropositive.

The chain employs TRBV30 and TRBJ1-2; D is undetermined. V lost 3 bases and J lost 2, with 4 bases in between. The CDR3 has 11 residues. Germline CDR1 GTSNPN, CDR2 SVGIG (reference sequence). The CDR3 nucleotides are TGTGCCTGGAGGGTAAACTATGGCTACACCTTC. Its translation is CAWRVNYGYTF. The variable domain in full, completed from reference TRBV30 and TRBJ1-2, reads SQTIHQWPATLVQPVGSPLSLECTVEGTSNPNLYWYRQAAGRGLQLLFYSVGIGQISSEVPQNLSASRPQDRQFILSSKKLLLSDSGFYLCAWRVNYGYTFGSGTRLTVV.

This clone was counted once. The V and J genes are TRBV30 and TRBJ2-3; 8 positions match TRBD2. Unmatched junction bases numbered 2, after V lost 0 bases and J lost 9 bases. Per the germline V gene, CDR1 is GTSNPN and CDR2 is SVGIG (reference sequence). The CDR3 is 12 amino acids. Written as DNA, the CDR3 is TGTGCCTGGAGTGTCGGGGGGGGCACGCAGTATTTT. Translated: CAWSVGGGTQYF.

The chain combines TRBV11-2 with TRBJ1-1; no clear D gene. Trimming cost V 5 bases and J 10 bases, with 20 bases left between them. The germline V gene encodes CDR1 SGHAT and CDR2 FQNNGV. This CDR3 has 14 residues. The CDR3, as DNA: TGTGCCAGCAGCAACCGGGATACCGGACTTCGAGCTTTCTTT. Amino acids: CASSNRDTGLRAFF.

The chain links TRBV6-5 to TRBJ2-1; a weak D match, TRBD2 (6 bases). The CDR3 runs to 15 residues. Germline V gene sequence: CDR1 MNHEY, CDR2 SVGAGI. The germline V and J ends were trimmed by 2 bases and 4 bases, with 12 bases remaining between them. CDR3 sequence reads: CASSYLQGGYNEQFF. CDR3 in DNA: TGTGCCAGCAGTTACCTTCAGGGAGGTTACAATGAGCAGTTCTTC.

The chain uses TRBV4-3 and TRBJ2-1; D not resolved. Germline values: CDR1 LGHNA, CDR2 YSLEER. The CDR3 runs 10 residues. The V end was cut by 8 bases, the J end by 7 bases, with 6 bases between. The CDR3 is CASRKNEQFF. The CDR3 nucleotides read TGCGCCAGCCGAAAGAATGAGCAGTTCTTC.

V is TRBV19 and J is TRBJ2-5; perhaps TRBD2 as D (5 bases). Trimming took 5 bases from V and 5 from J, leaving 30 bases between them. There are 19 residues in the CDR3. Per the germline V gene, CDR1 is LNHDA and CDR2 is SQIVND (reference sequence). The CDR3 nucleotides read TGTGCCAGTAGTCCCCCCCGGGGTCGTAGTGGGAGAGGAAAGGAGACCCAGTACTTC. Protein sequence: CASSPPRGRSGRGKETQYF.

The chain recombines TRBV5-1 with TRBJ2-3, with 8 nucleotides matching TRBD1. The CDR3 is made up of 15 amino acids. The germline V gene encodes CDR1 SGHRS and CDR2 YFSETQ. Trimming cost V 0 bases and J 6 bases; bases outside gene matches: 6. CDR3 amino acids: CASSLAQGARDTQYF. In DNA, the CDR3 is TGCGCCAGCAGCTTGGCGCAGGGGGCGCGGGATACGCAGTATTTT.

The chain is built from TRBV6-5 and TRBJ1-3; 7 bases match TRBD1. J gave up 2 bases and V 5 bases, and 3 bases lay outside the gene matches. This CDR3 has 14 residues. Germline CDR1 reads MNHEY; CDR2 reads SVGAGI. CDR3 protein: CASSDDRAGNTIYF. CDR3 DNA: TGTGCCAGCAGTGACGACAGGGCTGGAAACACCATATATTTT.

There are a few counts of this clone. V usage is TRBV7-2 and J usage is TRBJ2-3; the match to TRBD1 covers 7 bases. Germline V gene lookup returns CDR1 SGHTA and CDR2 FQGNSA. CDR3 length: 12 residues. The J segment lost 6 bases and the V segment lost 5 bases, leaving 2 bases of the junction unmatched. The CDR3 nucleotides are TGTGCCAGCAGCCAGGACAGGGATACGCAGTATTTT. Residues: CASSQDRDTQYF.

The J gene is TRBJ2-1, the V gene TRBV19; a weak D match, TRBD2 (6 bases). The V gene lost 2 bases and the J gene lost 7 bases, with 9 bases spanning the gap. The CDR3 has 13 amino acids. CDR1 and CDR2 from the germline V gene are LNHDA and SQIVND (reference sequence). CDR3 sequence: CASSITSRNEQFF. CDR3 DNA: TGTGCCAGTAGTATAACTAGCAGGAATGAGCAGTTCTTC.

J is TRBJ2-7 and V is TRBV7-2; the D gene could be TRBD1 or TRBD2 (5 bases each). This CDR3 region has 14 residues. The ends were cut back, 5 bases at V and 3 bases at J, with 14 bases in the middle. From germline, CDR1 is SGHTA and CDR2 FQGNSA. DNA for the CDR3: TGTGCCAGCAGCCCTCCGGGGACGCACTACGAGCAGTACTTC. It encodes CASSPPGTHYEQYF. The full variable domain, rest sourced from reference TRBV7-2 and TRBJ2-7, is GAGVSQSPSNKVTEKGKDVELRCDPISGHTALYWYRQSLGQGLEFLIYFQGNSAPDKSGLPSDRFSAERTGGSVSTLTIQRTQQEDSAVYLCASSPPGTHYEQYFGPGTRLTVT.

The DNA of the CDR3 is TGTGCCAGCAGCCTCCCGGGGGCAACGGTTCAGCCCCAGCATTTT. Protein sequence: CASSLPGATVQPQHF. The chain couples TRBV28 to TRBJ1-5; perhaps TRBD1 as D (6 bases). Deletions cut 6 bases from V and 6 bases from J, with 18 bases between. This CDR3 is built from 15 residues. The germline gives CDR1 MDHEN, CDR2 SYDVKM.

This chain links TRBV30 with TRBJ1-4, with TRBD1 matching over 7 bases. V lost 3 bases, J lost 3 bases, and 4 bases stayed unmatched. This CDR3 has 14 amino acids. Germline-derived CDR1 and CDR2 are GTSNPN and SVGIG (reference sequence). The CDR3 sequence: CAWSLDRSNEKLFF. The CDR3 DNA sequence: TGTGCCTGGAGCTTGGACAGGTCTAATGAAAAACTGTTTTTT. Using reference TRBV30 and TRBJ1-4 for the parts outside the CDR3, the full variable domain is SQTIHQWPATLVQPVGSPLSLECTVEGTSNPNLYWYRQAAGRGLQLLFYSVGIGQISSEVPQNLSASRPQDRQFILSSKKLLLSDSGFYLCAWSLDRSNEKLFFGSGTQLSVL.

The chain employs TRBV5-4 and TRBJ2-5; D not resolved. The CDR3 has 13 amino acids. V lost 2 bases to trimming and J lost 3 bases, with 8 bases between them. Germline CDR1 SGHNT, CDR2 YYREEE (reference sequence). The CDR3 region is CASSFWTEETQYF. In nucleotides, the CDR3 is TGTGCCAGCAGCTTTTGGACCGAAGAGACCCAGTACTTC.

This chain links TRBV7-2 with TRBJ1-1; the D is unclear. V lost 1 base to trimming and J lost 3 bases, with 9 bases between them. In germline, CDR1 is SGHTA, CDR2 FQGNSA. The CDR3 covers 14 residues. The CDR3 here is CASSLVEIDTEAFF. In DNA form, the CDR3 reads TGTGCCAGCAGCTTAGTCGAGATTGACACTGAAGCTTTCTTT.

DNA for the CDR3: TGTGCCAGCAGTCTGGGGGACAGGGCCCTTAGCACAGATACGCAGTATTTT. As protein: CASSLGDRALSTDTQYF. The rearrangement uses TRBV27 and TRBJ2-3, with 9 bases that match TRBD1. The CDR3 covers 17 residues. The V gene's germline CDR1 is MNHEY and CDR2 SMNVEV (reference sequence). V dropped 5 bases and J dropped 0; count of bases not matched to a gene: 9.

CDR3 DNA: TGTGCCAGCAGCTTAAGGCAGAGAACTGAAGCTTTCTTT. The encoded protein is CASSLRQRTEAFF. The V call is TRBV7-9, the J call TRBJ1-1; D is ambiguous. The germline gives CDR1 SEHNR, CDR2 FQNEAQ (reference sequence). V was pared by 2 bases and J by 5 bases, with 9 bases between. The CDR3 is 13 residues long.

The rearrangement joins TRBV30 to TRBJ2-1; 7 bases fit TRBD1. V shed 3 bases and J 1 base; nucleotides not matched to a gene: 9. The CDR3 sequence is 16 residues long. Germline CDR1 and CDR2: GTSNPN and SVGIG (reference sequence). CDR3 amino acids: CAWRRTGIISYNEQFF. CDR3 coding DNA: TGTGCCTGGAGGCGGACAGGAATCATTTCCTACAATGAGCAGTTCTTC.